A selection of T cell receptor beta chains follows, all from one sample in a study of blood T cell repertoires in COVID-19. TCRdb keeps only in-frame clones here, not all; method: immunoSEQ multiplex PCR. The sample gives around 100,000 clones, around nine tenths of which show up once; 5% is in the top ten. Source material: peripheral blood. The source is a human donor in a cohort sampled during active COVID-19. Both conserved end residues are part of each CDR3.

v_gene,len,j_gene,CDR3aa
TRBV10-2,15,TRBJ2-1,CASSEGERGHREQFF
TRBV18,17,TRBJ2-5,CASSPPTGGEGQETQYF
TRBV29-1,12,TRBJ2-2,CSVVRPPGELFF
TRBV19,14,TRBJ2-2,CASSIGANTGELFF
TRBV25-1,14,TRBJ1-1,CASSDVGAGTEAFF
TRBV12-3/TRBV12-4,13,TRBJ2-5,CASRETNKETQYF
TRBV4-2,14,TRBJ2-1,CASSRGVDIGGQFF
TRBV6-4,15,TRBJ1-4,CASSDKGTGGEKLFF
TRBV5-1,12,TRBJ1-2,CASSLERAGYTF
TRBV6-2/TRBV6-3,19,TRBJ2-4,CASSSRETLAGVVKNIQYF
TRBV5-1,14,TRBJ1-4,CASSTGQINEKLFF
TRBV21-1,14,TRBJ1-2,CASSIEWQRDGYTF
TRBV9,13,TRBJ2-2,CASHRGDTGELFF
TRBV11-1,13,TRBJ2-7,CASSRGQDYEQYF
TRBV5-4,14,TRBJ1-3,CASRTEGTGNTIYF
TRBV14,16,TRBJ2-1,CASSQVLQGSYNEQFF